The sequence of this TCR beta chain was determined in a study of cytomegalovirus exposure and HLA in healthy donors. Study outcomes and limitations: Analyzed later, association rates of TCRs varied across HLA loci, with DRB1 most and HLA-C fewest.

With 60 Vbeta and 13 Jbeta primers, the PCR was carried out. The data were produced by immunoSEQ multiplex PCR, yet TCRdb's version contains in-frame clones alone and is incomplete. The table records roughly 100,000 clones, over 60% of them present only once. Points on this clone: Its cognate antigen is unknown.

The germline V gene has CDR1 SGDLS and CDR2 YYNGEE. CDR3 length: 16 residues. Trimming at V came to 2 bases and at J to 5 bases, leaving 6 bases not matched to a gene. The sequenced sample consisted of PBMCs. The receptor was derived from a woman between 50 and 59 years old in good health and CMV-seropositive. V is TRBV9 and J is TRBJ2-1; 11 nucleotides agree with TRBD2. As DNA, the CDR3 is TGTGCCAGCAGCGTTTCTAGCGGGGGGCGGGACAATGAGCAGTTCTTC. Translated, it gives CASSVSSGGRDNEQFF.